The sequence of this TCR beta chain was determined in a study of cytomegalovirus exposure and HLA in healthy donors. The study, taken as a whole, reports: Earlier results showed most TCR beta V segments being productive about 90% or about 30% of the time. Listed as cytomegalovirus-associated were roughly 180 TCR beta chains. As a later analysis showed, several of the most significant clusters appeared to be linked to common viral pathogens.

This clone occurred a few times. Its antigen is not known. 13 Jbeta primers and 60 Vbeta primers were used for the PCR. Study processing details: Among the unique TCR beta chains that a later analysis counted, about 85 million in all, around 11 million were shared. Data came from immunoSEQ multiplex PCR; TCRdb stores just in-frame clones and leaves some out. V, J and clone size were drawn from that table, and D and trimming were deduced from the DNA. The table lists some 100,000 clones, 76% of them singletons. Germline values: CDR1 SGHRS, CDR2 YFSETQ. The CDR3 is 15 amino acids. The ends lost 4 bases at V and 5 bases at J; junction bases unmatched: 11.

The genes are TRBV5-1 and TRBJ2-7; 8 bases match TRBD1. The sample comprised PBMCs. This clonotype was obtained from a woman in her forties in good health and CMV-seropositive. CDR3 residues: CASSPRTGSAHEQYF. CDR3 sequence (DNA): TGCGCCAGCAGCCCACGGACAGGGTCTGCACACGAGCAGTACTTC. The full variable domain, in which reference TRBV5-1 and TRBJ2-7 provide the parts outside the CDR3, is KAGVTQTPRYLIKTRGQQVTLSCSPISGHRSVSWYQQTPGQGLQFLFEYFSETQRNKGNFPGRFSGRQFSNSRSEMNVSTLELGDSALYLCASSPRTGSAHEQYFGPGTRLTVT.